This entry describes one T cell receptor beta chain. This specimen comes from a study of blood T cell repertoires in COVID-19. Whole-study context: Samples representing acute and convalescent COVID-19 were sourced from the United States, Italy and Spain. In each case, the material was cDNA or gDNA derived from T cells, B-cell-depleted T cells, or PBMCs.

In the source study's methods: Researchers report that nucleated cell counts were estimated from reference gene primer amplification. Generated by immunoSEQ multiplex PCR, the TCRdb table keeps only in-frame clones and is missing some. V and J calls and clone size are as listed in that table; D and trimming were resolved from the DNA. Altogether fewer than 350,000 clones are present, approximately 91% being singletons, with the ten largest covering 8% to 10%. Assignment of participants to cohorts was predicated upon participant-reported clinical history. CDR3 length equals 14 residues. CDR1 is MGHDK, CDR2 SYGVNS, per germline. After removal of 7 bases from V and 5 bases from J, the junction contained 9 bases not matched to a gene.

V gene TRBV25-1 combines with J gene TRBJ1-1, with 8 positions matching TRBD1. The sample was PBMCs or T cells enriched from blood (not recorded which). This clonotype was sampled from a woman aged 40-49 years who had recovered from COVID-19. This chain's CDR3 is CASKSQDRVTEAFF. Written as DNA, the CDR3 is TGTGCCAGCAAATCTCAGGACAGGGTGACTGAAGCTTTCTTT.